These 16 T cell receptor beta chains were sequenced from one sample in a study of vaccination and CD4 T cells after COVID-19. These receptors have no known antigen. As for treatment: approximately 11-day PBMC culture with coronavirus spike peptide pools or control peptides (ViraFEST assay). The Oncomine TCR Beta short-read assay was applied to DNA of cultured CD4+ T cells. TCRdb passed the PCR reads through MiXCR, listing each CDR3 protein once. The sample contains fewer than 20,000 distinct CDR3 sequences, roughly 58% of which appear only once. Sequenced material: CD4+ T cells from blood, cultured in vitro, taken before SARS-CoV-2 vaccination. The receptors were gathered from a human donor who had recovered from COVID-19.

This clonotype was picked up a small number of times. This rearrangement joins TRBV2 to TRBJ1-5, with a weak D call TRBD1 (6 bases). CDR3 length equals 17 residues. CDR1 and CDR2 from the germline V gene are SNHLY and FYNNEI. Trimming removed 4 bases at V and 1 base at J, with 17 bases between. The CDR3 loop is CASSGETGIGSNQPQHF. In DNA form, the CDR3 reads TGTGCCAGCAGTGGCGAAACAGGGATAGGAAGCAATCAGCCCCAGCATTTT.

V gene TRBV11-1 combines with J gene TRBJ2-4, with TRBD1 matching over 10 bases. Germline CDR1 SGHAT, CDR2 FQDESV (reference sequence). V trimming: 4 bases; J trimming: 4 bases; junction bases outside the gene matches: 10. There are 17 residues in the CDR3. The CDR3 spells CASSSAATGGTKNIQYF. In DNA, the CDR3 is TGTGCCAGCAGCTCCGCGGCGACAGGGGGCACAAAAAACATTCAGTACTTC.

V usage is TRBV7-8 and J usage is TRBJ2-1; TRBD2 might be the D (6 bases). The CDR3 loop spans 13 amino acids. V shed 6 bases and J shed 6 bases, with 12 bases lying between them. Germline V gene data show CDR1 as SGHVS and CDR2 as FQNEAQ. This chain's CDR3 is CASRWDLLNEQFF. The CDR3 nucleotides are TGTGCCAGCAGATGGGACTTGCTCAATGAGCAGTTCTTC.

This rearrangement joins TRBV19 to TRBJ2-2; 15 bases map to TRBD2. The CDR3 runs to 21 residues. Germline-derived CDR1 and CDR2 are LNHDA and SQIVND (reference sequence). The junction had 17 bases not matched to a gene; V was cut back by 8 bases and J by 1 base. For the CDR3, the DNA is TGTGCCAGTCGTCCGGGACTAGCGGGAGGACGGCCCGAACTGAACACCGGGGAGCTGTTTTTT. Encoded protein: CASRPGLAGGRPELNTGELFF.

This clonotype has only a few counts. The chain joins TRBV20-1 to TRBJ1-3; tentatively, D is TRBD1 (6 bases). The germline V and J ends were trimmed by 5 bases and 1 base, with 18 bases remaining between them. There are 16 residues in the CDR3. Germline values: CDR1 DFQATT, CDR2 SNEGSKA (reference sequence). The CDR3 region is CSAGDGGTGSGNTIYF. The CDR3 region has the DNA TGCAGTGCTGGGGATGGGGGTACAGGGTCTGGAAACACCATATATTTT.

The V call is TRBV6-2 or TRBV6-3, the J call TRBJ2-5, with D possibly TRBD1 on 6 matching bases. The CDR3 loop spans 13 amino acids. Germline values: CDR1 MNHEY, CDR2 SVGEGT. V lost 6 bases and J lost 5, with 13 bases in between. The CDR3 loop is CASRPGASETQYF. CDR3 bases: TGTGCCAGCAGACCAGGGGCTTCGGAGACCCAGTACTTC.

This chain links TRBV2 with TRBJ2-7; D unresolved. The CDR3 has 13 amino acids. V shed 10 bases and J shed 0 bases, with 13 bases lying between them. CDR1 SNHLY and CDR2 FYNNEI come from the germline V gene. The CDR3 DNA follows: TGTGCCACCAAGACCGGATACTCCTACGAGCAGTACTTC. Its translation is CATKTGYSYEQYF. Based on the CDR3 plus reference TRBV2 and TRBJ2-7, the full variable domain is EPEVTQTPSHQVTQMGQEVILRCVPISNHLYFYWYRQILGQKVEFLVSFYNNEISEKSEIFDDQFSVERPDGSNFTLKIRSTKLEDSAMYFCATKTGYSYEQYFGPGTRLTVT.

This chain joins TRBV7-3 and TRBJ2-4; tentative D call: TRBD1 (6 bases). The V gene lost 6 bases and the J gene lost 5 bases, with 14 bases spanning the gap. Germline lookup yields CDR1 SGHTA and CDR2 FQGTGA. This CDR3 has 14 amino acids. The CDR3 is CASRSGDIQNIQYF. The CDR3 DNA is TGTGCCAGCAGGTCCGGGGACATCCAAAACATTCAGTACTTC.

The chain couples TRBV30 to TRBJ1-1; D is undetermined. Trimming pared 2 bases from V and 0 bases from J, leaving 13 bases between. From germline, CDR1 is GTSNPN and CDR2 SVGIG (reference sequence). This CDR3 is built from 15 residues. CDR3 bases: TGTGCCTGGAGTCCGCGGGGAGGGATGAACACTGAAGCTTTCTTT. This translates into CAWSPRGGMNTEAFF.

The gene calls are TRBV6-5 and TRBJ2-1; 12 nucleotides agree with TRBD2. Germline lookup yields CDR1 MNHEY and CDR2 SVGAGI. The CDR3 contains 17 residues. The V and J ends lost 2 bases and 10 bases, in that order; junction bases with no gene match: 12. The CDR3 nucleotides read TGTGCCAGCAGTTACCGAATATCTAGCGGGAGGGCCGACGAGCAGTTCTTC. This codes for CASSYRISSGRADEQFF.

The chain is built from TRBV2 and TRBJ2-5; 7 bases agree with TRBD2. The germline CDR1 and CDR2 sequences are SNHLY and FYNNEI. V lost 7 bases to trimming and J lost 7 bases; unmatched junction nucleotides: 15. The CDR3 runs 15 residues. The CDR3 DNA reads as TGTGCCAGCAATTCCCAGGGCTCGGGGGGAGGGACCCAGTACTTC. Protein product: CASNSQGSGGGTQYF. The variable domain in full, completed from reference TRBV2 and TRBJ2-5, reads EPEVTQTPSHQVTQMGQEVILRCVPISNHLYFYWYRQILGQKVEFLVSFYNNEISEKSEIFDDQFSVERPDGSNFTLKIRSTKLEDSAMYFCASNSQGSGGGTQYFGPGTRLLVL.

The chain has TRBV2 and TRBJ2-3, with 8 bases lining up with TRBD2. J was trimmed by 1 base and V by 5 bases; bases with no gene match: 2. This CDR3 is built from 14 residues. Germline lookup yields CDR1 SNHLY and CDR2 FYNNEI. This CDR3 is CASSLAGRTDTQYF. The CDR3 DNA reads as TGTGCCAGCAGTCTAGCGGGCCGCACAGATACGCAGTATTTT. Together with reference TRBV2 and TRBJ2-3, the CDR3 gives the full variable domain: EPEVTQTPSHQVTQMGQEVILRCVPISNHLYFYWYRQILGQKVEFLVSFYNNEISEKSEIFDDQFSVERPDGSNFTLKIRSTKLEDSAMYFCASSLAGRTDTQYFGPGTRLTVL.

The V call is TRBV7-4, the J call TRBJ1-5; no firm D call. Between the trimmed V and J ends, which lost 5 bases and 5 bases, there was a span of 10 bases. CDR3 length equals 13 residues. Germline-derived CDR1 and CDR2 are SGHVT and SQSDAQ. The CDR3 nucleotides read TGTGCCAGCAGCGTAGGCTGGGATCAGCCCCAGCATTTT. Translated, it gives CASSVGWDQPQHF.

This rearrangement joins TRBV19 to TRBJ2-2; TRBD2 matches 8 bases. The length of the CDR3 is 13 residues. Germline trimming cut 8 bases from V and 5 bases from J; bases unmatched to any gene: 4. Germline assignment: CDR1 LNHDA and CDR2 SQIVND (reference sequence). Here the CDR3 reads CASFREGTGELFF. CDR3 DNA sequence: TGTGCCAGTTTCCGGGAGGGTACCGGGGAGCTGTTTTTT.

This chain links TRBV7-9 with TRBJ1-1; a possible D gene is TRBD1 (6 bases). Germline V gene data show CDR1 as SEHNR and CDR2 as FQNEAQ (reference sequence). The CDR3 sequence is 14 residues long. V dropped 5 bases and J dropped 1 base, with 11 bases sitting between them. The CDR3: CASSLQGRNTEAFF. The CDR3, as DNA: TGTGCCAGCAGCCTACAGGGTCGGAACACTGAAGCTTTCTTT.

This clonotype was seen once. The rearrangement uses TRBV27 and TRBJ2-1; unclear D gene. V lost 8 bases, J lost 0 bases, and 5 bases lay in between. The CDR3 is 12 amino acids. CDR1 and CDR2 from the germline V gene are MNHEY and SMNVEV (reference sequence). In DNA, the CDR3 is TGTGCCAGCGTTACCTCCTACAATGAGCAGTTCTTC. It encodes CASVTSYNEQFF.